This TCR beta chain was recovered during a study of T cell repertoires in cytomegalovirus infection. Study in general: CMV infection plus the matching HLA type was flagged by public TCR beta signatures.

TCRdb redid the calling of the reads with MiXCR, one entry per CDR3 protein. The sample has roughly 240,000 distinct CDR3 sequences; approximately 6.7% are singletons. Regarding the study as a whole: Individuals carrying CMV plus the relevant HLA were identified by cumulative frequency of public TCR beta families. HLA-C-restricted, CMV-specific TCR beta clonotypes were dominant ex vivo.

V was shortened by 3 bases and J by 5 bases, with 22 bases between the two germline ends. The CDR3 covers 16 residues. Germline V CDR1 and CDR2: DFQATT, SNEGSKA (reference sequence). This clonotype was recorded at least ten times. Its antigen remains unknown. Sequencing used PBMCs. The J gene is TRBJ2-5, the V gene TRBV20-1; D remains ambiguous. This sequence was found in a human donor in good health (CMV status not recorded). Some clones in this sample may be carry-over from other donors' samples. CDR3 region: CSASGAQSDALETQYF. As DNA, the CDR3 is TGCAGTGCTAGCGGAGCCCAATCGGACGCCTTGGAGACCCAGTACTTC.